The 27 T cell receptor beta chains reported below all come from one sample, sequenced in a study of cytomegalovirus exposure and HLA in healthy donors. 13 Jbeta primers and 60 Vbeta primers were used for the PCR. Sequencing used immunoSEQ multiplex PCR; TCRdb keeps in-frame clones, though not all of them. This table holds approximately 130,000 clones. Material for sequencing was PBMCs. The source is an older woman in good health and CMV-seronegative.

The chain uses TRBV14 and TRBJ2-5; 10 bases align to TRBD2. The germline V gene encodes CDR1 SGHDN and CDR2 FVKESK. This CDR3 is built from 13 residues. Trimming cost V 2 bases and J 10 bases; bases outside gene matches: 4. The CDR3 protein is CASSQSSGGRQYF. The CDR3 nucleotides read TGTGCCAGCAGCCAATCTAGCGGGGGACGCCAGTACTTC.

Details on this clone: The sample contains more than one DNA sequence encoding this CDR3. This rearrangement joins TRBV2 to TRBJ2-7, with D perhaps matching TRBD1 (5 bases). This CDR3 contains 16 residues. Between the trimmed V and J ends, which lost 2 bases and 3 bases, there was a span of 17 bases. Looked up from germline, CDR1 is SNHLY and CDR2 is FYNNEI. The CDR3 bases are TGTGCCAGCAGTGAATTAAGGGGCACCGGCGGCTACGAGCAGTACTTC. Its protein is CASSELRGTGGYEQYF.

This chain uses TRBV19 with TRBJ2-5; 12 bases align to TRBD2. Trimming cost V 7 bases and J 2 bases; bases outside gene matches: 5. There are 15 residues in the CDR3. Germline-derived CDR1 and CDR2 are LNHDA and SQIVND (reference sequence). The CDR3 loop is CASTMTSGRQETQYF. CDR3 bases: TGTGCCAGTACTATGACTAGCGGGAGACAAGAGACCCAGTACTTC.

This chain links TRBV7-8 with TRBJ2-4; D possibly corresponds to TRBD1 (6 bases). The length of the CDR3 is 14 residues. Trimming removed 4 bases at V and 4 bases at J, with 11 bases between. Germline V CDR1 and CDR2: SGHVS, FQNEAQ. CDR3 sequence reads: CASSSTTGKNIQYF. The CDR3 DNA reads as TGTGCCAGCAGCTCAACAACAGGGAAAAACATTCAGTACTTC.

The rearrangement joins TRBV28 to TRBJ1-1; D call uncertain. Germline CDR1 reads MDHEN; CDR2 reads SYDVKM. V shed 5 bases and J shed 3 bases, with 10 bases lying between them. This CDR3 is 13 amino acids long. The CDR3 reads CASSGGLYTEAFF. The CDR3 DNA follows: TGTGCCAGCAGTGGCGGCCTTTACACTGAAGCTTTCTTT.

V usage is TRBV6-5 and J usage is TRBJ1-1, with D hard to call. The V end lost 2 bases, the J end lost 3 bases, and 10 bases lay between the germline ends. From germline, CDR1 is MNHEY and CDR2 SVGAGI. This CDR3 contains 14 residues. CDR3 loop: CASSYAYSYTEAFF. CDR3 DNA sequence: TGTGCCAGCAGTTACGCCTACTCTTACACTGAAGCTTTCTTT.

The chain has TRBV7-2 and TRBJ2-5; the D is unclear. Germline lookup yields CDR1 SGHTA and CDR2 FQGNSA. The CDR3 totals 12 residues. V was cut by 5 bases and J by 7 bases, with 11 bases left in between. The CDR3, as DNA: TGTGCCAGCAGCGAAGGTCCGGGGACCCAGTACTTC. It yields the protein CASSEGPGTQYF.

The rearrangement uses TRBV9 and TRBJ1-2; D remains unclear. CDR3 length: 11 residues. Germline CDR1 is SGDLS and CDR2 is YYNGEE. V lost 8 bases, J lost 9 bases, and 14 bases lay in between. Here the CDR3 DNA reads TGTGCCAGTTCTGACCCGGGAAGCTACACCTTC. It is translated as CASSDPGSYTF.

The genes are TRBV2 and TRBJ2-2, with 9 bases lining up with TRBD2. Trimming at V came to 8 bases and at J to 5 bases, leaving 12 bases not matched to a gene. This CDR3 is built from 16 residues. Germline lookup yields CDR1 SNHLY and CDR2 FYNNEI. The CDR3 sequence is CASLPGAGGPTGELFF. The CDR3 DNA reads as TGTGCCAGCCTCCCGGGGGCGGGGGGGCCTACCGGGGAGCTGTTTTTT.

The chain links TRBV7-9 to TRBJ2-1; D gene ambiguous. Trimming stripped 1 base from V and 9 bases from J, with 10 bases between. The germline gives CDR1 SEHNR, CDR2 FQNEAQ (reference sequence). This CDR3 has 13 residues. The CDR3 protein is CASSLGPWAEQFF. The CDR3, as DNA: TGTGCCAGCAGCTTAGGCCCTTGGGCTGAGCAGTTCTTC. The complete variable domain, with remaining parts taken from reference TRBV7-9 and TRBJ2-1, reads DTGVSQNPRHKITKRGQNVTFRCDPISEHNRLYWYRQTLGQGPEFLTYFQNEAQLEKSRLLSDRFSAERPKGSFSTLEIQRTEQGDSAMYLCASSLGPWAEQFFGPGTRLTVL.

This chain uses TRBV10-1 with TRBJ2-2; D is possibly TRBD1 (6 bases). V was shortened by 3 bases and J by 5 bases, with 13 bases between the two germline ends. The CDR3 length is 15 residues. Germline lookup yields CDR1 WNHNN and CDR2 SYGVQD (reference sequence). Here the CDR3 DNA reads TGCGCCAGCAGTGAACGGGGCAGGGGTACCGGGGAGCTGTTTTTT. This sequence encodes CASSERGRGTGELFF.

This chain joins TRBV29-1 and TRBJ1-1, with no clear D. CDR1 SQVTM and CDR2 ANQGSEA come from the germline V gene. The V gene lost 2 bases and the J gene lost 11 bases, with 24 bases spanning the gap. This CDR3 spans 15 amino acids. The CDR3 here is CSVEWAGTADMGAFF. CDR3 coding DNA: TGCAGCGTTGAATGGGCGGGAACAGCCGACATGGGGGCTTTCTTT.

This chain joins TRBV2 and TRBJ2-7; a weak D match, TRBD1 (6 bases). V lost 6 bases to trimming and J lost 0 bases, with 18 bases between them. The CDR3 has 16 amino acids. CDR1 is SNHLY and CDR2 is FYNNEI in the germline V gene. The CDR3: CASSGVRAGDSYEQYF. The CDR3 DNA reads as TGTGCCAGCAGCGGGGTTAGGGCAGGGGACTCCTACGAGCAGTACTTC.

In DNA, the CDR3 is TGTGCCAGCAGTTTCGGGGGGGCGACTAATGAAAAACTGTTTTTT. Encoded protein: CASSFGGATNEKLFF. The chain recombines TRBV28 with TRBJ1-4, with a weak D call TRBD1 (6 bases). The V gene's germline CDR1 is MDHEN and CDR2 SYDVKM. V was clipped by 3 bases and J by 2 bases, with 10 bases between them. This CDR3 has 15 residues.

The J gene is TRBJ1-2, the V gene TRBV5-1; D gene ambiguous. Trimming took off 1 base at V and 4 bases at J, with 5 bases between the two ends. CDR3 length equals 12 residues. Germline V gene data show CDR1 as SGHRS and CDR2 as YFSETQ. Here the CDR3 reads CASSLPGYGYTF. The CDR3 bases are TGCGCCAGCAGCTTGCCGGGCTATGGCTACACCTTC.

J is TRBJ1-1 and V is TRBV6-5, with D possibly being TRBD1 (6 bases). CDR1 is MNHEY and CDR2 is SVGAGI in the germline V gene. The CDR3 covers 15 residues. V was trimmed by 6 bases and J by 7 bases, leaving 21 bases between them. The CDR3 is CASRSKPTGWGEAFF. CDR3 DNA sequence: TGTGCCAGCAGATCAAAACCTACAGGGTGGGGTGAAGCTTTCTTT.

This sequence joins TRBV9 and TRBJ2-3; D is possibly TRBD2 (6 bases). Germline V gene lookup returns CDR1 SGDLS and CDR2 YYNGEE. The CDR3 extends over 17 amino acids. V was pared by 4 bases and J by 1 base, with 19 bases between. The CDR3 DNA sequence: TGTGCCAGCAGCCCCGGGGGTGTCGGGTCTCGCACAGATACGCAGTATTTT. As protein: CASSPGGVGSRTDTQYF.

CDR3: CAWSGLAGVVTQYF. Here the CDR3 DNA reads TGTGCCTGGAGTGGACTAGCGGGAGTAGTAACGCAGTATTTT. The J gene is TRBJ2-3, the V gene TRBV30, with 12 bases lining up with TRBD2. J was trimmed by 9 bases and V by 1 base; bases with no gene match: 5. Germline CDR1 and CDR2: GTSNPN and SVGIG (reference sequence). CDR3 length equals 14 residues.

This chain connects TRBV19 to TRBJ2-7, with D maybe TRBD2 (5 bases). The V end was cut by 7 bases, the J end by 1 base, with 20 bases between. The germline V gene encodes CDR1 LNHDA and CDR2 SQIVND (reference sequence). The CDR3 contains 16 residues. The CDR3 is CASMCARSGSSYEQYF. In DNA, the CDR3 is TGTGCCAGTATGTGCGCCCGGAGCGGATCGTCCTACGAGCAGTACTTC.

V gene TRBV11-2 combines with J gene TRBJ2-7; TRBD1 matches 10 bases. The V gene end was trimmed by 4 bases and the J gene end by 1 base; junction bases not matched to a gene: 4. Germline CDR1 is SGHAT and CDR2 is FQNNGV. This CDR3 is 15 amino acids long. This CDR3 is CASSWGQGRSYEQYF. CDR3 DNA: TGTGCCAGCAGCTGGGGACAGGGGAGGTCCTACGAGCAGTACTTC.

The chain is built from TRBV6-5 and TRBJ2-7; possible D gene TRBD1, 6 bases. This CDR3 is 16 amino acids long. V was pared by 4 bases and J by 2 bases, with 18 bases between. Germline-derived CDR1 and CDR2 are MNHEY and SVGAGI. CDR3 nucleotides: TGTGCCAGCAGTTTTTCGGGCGAGGGACAACCCTACGAGCAGTACTTC. Residues: CASSFSGEGQPYEQYF.

This chain joins TRBV27 and TRBJ1-2; D gene ambiguous. Trimming took 2 bases from V and 6 from J, leaving 13 bases between them. CDR1 and CDR2 (germline): MNHEY, SMNVEV (reference sequence). The CDR3 runs 14 residues. Written as DNA, the CDR3 is TGTGCCAGCAGTTTAGACGGCAGGCTTAATGGCTACACCTTC. Its translation: CASSLDGRLNGYTF.

This rearrangement joins TRBV2 to TRBJ1-5, with D maybe TRBD1 (5 bases). CDR1 is SNHLY and CDR2 is FYNNEI in the germline V gene. V lost 10 bases and J 2 bases, leaving 15 bases between the germline ends. The length of the CDR3 is 14 residues. The CDR3 DNA sequence: TGTGCCACGTCGTGGGGCCATGGCAATCAGCCCCAGCATTTT. It yields the protein CATSWGHGNQPQHF.

The V and J genes are TRBV29-1 and TRBJ2-2, with 7 bases matching TRBD2. The germline CDR1 and CDR2 sequences are SQVTM and ANQGSEA. The CDR3 consists of 20 residues. The J segment lost 5 bases and the V segment lost 6 bases, leaving 27 bases of the junction unmatched. This CDR3 reads CSVRRPAGTKLAGETGELFF. DNA for the CDR3: TGCAGCGTCAGAAGGCCCGCAGGCACAAAGCTCGCGGGAGAAACCGGGGAGCTGTTTTTT.

This chain uses TRBV7-9 with TRBJ2-7; perhaps TRBD2 as D (5 bases). CDR1 is SEHNR, CDR2 FQNEAQ, per germline (reference sequence). This CDR3 contains 14 residues. V was trimmed by 4 bases and J by 4 bases, leaving 14 bases between them. The CDR3 loop reads CASSSTERAYEQYF. CDR3 bases: TGTGCCAGCAGCTCGACCGAGAGGGCTTACGAGCAGTACTTC.

The chain is built from TRBV6-4 and TRBJ2-2, with D perhaps TRBD1 (5 bases). The germline V gene has CDR1 MRHNA and CDR2 SNTAGT. This CDR3 is built from 14 residues. Deletions cut 0 bases from V and 6 bases from J, with 8 bases between. The CDR3 DNA follows: TGTGCCAGCAGTGACTCTGGGGCTCCCGGGGAGCTGTTTTTT. Its protein product is CASSDSGAPGELFF.

This rearrangement joins TRBV18 to TRBJ2-7, with D possibly matching TRBD2 (5 bases). Germline V gives CDR1 KGHSH, CDR2 LQKENI. The CDR3 extends over 14 amino acids. V was pared by 5 bases and J by 2 bases, with 13 bases between. CDR3 region: CASSRESLAYEQYF. The CDR3 DNA follows: TGTGCCAGCTCAAGGGAGTCCTTAGCCTACGAGCAGTACTTC. Full variable domain (missing parts from reference TRBV18 and TRBJ2-7): NAGVMQNPRHLVRRRGQEARLRCSPMKGHSHVYWYRQLPEEGLKFMVYLQKENIIDESGMPKERFSAEFPKEGPSILRIQQVVRGDSAAYFCASSRESLAYEQYFGPGTRLTVT.